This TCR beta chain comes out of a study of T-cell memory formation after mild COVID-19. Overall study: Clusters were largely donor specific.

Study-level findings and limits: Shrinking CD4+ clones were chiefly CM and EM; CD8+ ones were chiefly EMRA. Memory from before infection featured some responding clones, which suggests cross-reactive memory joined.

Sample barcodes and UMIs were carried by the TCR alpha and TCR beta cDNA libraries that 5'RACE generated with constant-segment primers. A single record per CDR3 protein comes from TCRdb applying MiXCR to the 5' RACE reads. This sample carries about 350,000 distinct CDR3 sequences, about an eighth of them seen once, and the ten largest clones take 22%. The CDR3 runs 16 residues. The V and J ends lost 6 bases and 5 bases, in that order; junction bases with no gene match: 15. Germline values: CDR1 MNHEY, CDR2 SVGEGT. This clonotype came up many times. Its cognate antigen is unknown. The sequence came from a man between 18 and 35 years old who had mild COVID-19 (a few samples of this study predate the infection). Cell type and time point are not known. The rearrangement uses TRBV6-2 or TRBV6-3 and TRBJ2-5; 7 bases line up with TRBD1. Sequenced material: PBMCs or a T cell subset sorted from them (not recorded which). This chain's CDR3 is CASRGTDRAGGETQYF. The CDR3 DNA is TGTGCCAGCAGGGGAACAGACAGGGCCGGAGGTGAGACCCAGTACTTC.